This T cell receptor beta chain originates from a study of T cells after yellow fever vaccination. TCRdb called the 5' RACE reads again in MiXCR, with one record for every CDR3 protein. Of under 150,000 distinct CDR3 sequences in the sample, 7.7% are singletons; the top ten hold approximately 0.67%. Worth noting for this clonotype: Given a much more abundant clone one base away, this may be a read error.

V lost 4 bases and J lost 4, with 16 bases in between. The CDR3 runs to 16 residues. The V gene's germline CDR1 is LNHNV and CDR2 YYDKDF (reference sequence). The source is a man aged 30-40 years who received the YFV17D yellow fever vaccine. The sample consisted of CD4+ T cells sorted from PBMCs, taken 5 days after the yellow fever booster vaccination. This rearrangement joins TRBV15 to TRBJ2-2; maybe TRBD2 (5 bases). For the CDR3, the DNA is TGTGCCACCAGCAAACCTCCGGGGATAGGCACCGGGGAGCTGTTTTTT. As protein: CATSKPPGIGTGELFF.